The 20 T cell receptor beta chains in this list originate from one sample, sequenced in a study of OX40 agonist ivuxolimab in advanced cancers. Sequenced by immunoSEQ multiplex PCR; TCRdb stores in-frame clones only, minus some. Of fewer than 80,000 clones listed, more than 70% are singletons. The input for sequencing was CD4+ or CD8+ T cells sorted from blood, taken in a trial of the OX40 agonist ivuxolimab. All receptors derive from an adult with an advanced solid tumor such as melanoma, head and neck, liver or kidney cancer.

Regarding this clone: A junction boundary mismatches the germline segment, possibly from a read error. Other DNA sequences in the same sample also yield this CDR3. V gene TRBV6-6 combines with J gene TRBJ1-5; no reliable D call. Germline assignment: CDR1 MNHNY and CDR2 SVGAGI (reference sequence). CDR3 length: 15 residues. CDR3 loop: CASIRADYSNQPQHF. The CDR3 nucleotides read TGCGCCAGCATTAGGGCAGATTATAGCAATCAGCCCCAGCATTTT.

The CDR3 protein is CASSYGGEETQYF. CDR3 DNA sequence: TGTGCCAGCAGTTACGGAGGAGAAGAGACCCAGTACTTC. The V gene is TRBV6-5, the J gene TRBJ2-5, with D maybe TRBD2 (5 bases). The CDR3 extends over 13 amino acids. Germline V gene data show CDR1 as MNHEY and CDR2 as SVGAGI. V gave up 2 bases and J gave up 3 bases, with 7 bases separating them.

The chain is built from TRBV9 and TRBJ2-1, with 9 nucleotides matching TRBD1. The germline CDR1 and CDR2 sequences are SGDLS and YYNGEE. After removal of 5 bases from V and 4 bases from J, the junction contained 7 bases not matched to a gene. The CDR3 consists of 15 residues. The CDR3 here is CASSRTGALYNEQFF. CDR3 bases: TGTGCCAGCAGTCGGACAGGGGCCCTTTACAATGAGCAGTTCTTC.

The CDR3 DNA is TGTGCCAGCAGCTCGTCACCGGCGGGGGATCAGCCCCAGCATTTT. The encoded protein is CASSSSPAGDQPQHF. The V call is TRBV11-3, the J call TRBJ1-5; D is perhaps TRBD1 (5 bases). This CDR3 spans 15 amino acids. Trimming pared 4 bases from V and 5 bases from J, leaving 15 bases between. Looked up from germline, CDR1 is SGHNT and CDR2 is YENEEA.

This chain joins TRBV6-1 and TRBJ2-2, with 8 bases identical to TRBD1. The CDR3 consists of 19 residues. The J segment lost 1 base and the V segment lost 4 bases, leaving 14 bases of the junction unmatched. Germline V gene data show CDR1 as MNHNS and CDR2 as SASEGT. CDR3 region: CASSALLGQGAGNTGELFF. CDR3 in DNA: TGTGCCAGCAGTGCCTTACTTGGGCAGGGGGCGGGGAACACCGGGGAGCTGTTTTTT.

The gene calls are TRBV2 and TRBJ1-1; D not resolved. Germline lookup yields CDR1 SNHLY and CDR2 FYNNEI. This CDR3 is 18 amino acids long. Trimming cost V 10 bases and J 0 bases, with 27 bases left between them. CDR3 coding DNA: TGTGCCACACAACTGACTCTGTTACCCTCCTCCATGAACACTGAAGCTTTCTTT. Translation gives CATQLTLLPSSMNTEAFF.

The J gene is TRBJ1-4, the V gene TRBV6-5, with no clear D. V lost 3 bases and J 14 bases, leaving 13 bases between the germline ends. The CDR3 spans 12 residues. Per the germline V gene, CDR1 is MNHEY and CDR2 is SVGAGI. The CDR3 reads CASSYDWELLFF. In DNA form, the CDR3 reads TGTGCCAGCAGTTATGACTGGGAGCTCCTGTTTTTT.

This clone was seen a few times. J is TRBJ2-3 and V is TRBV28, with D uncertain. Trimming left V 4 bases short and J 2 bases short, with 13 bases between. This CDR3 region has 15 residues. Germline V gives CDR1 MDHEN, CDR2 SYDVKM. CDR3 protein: CASSSPTRITDTQYF. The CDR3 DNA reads TGTGCCAGCAGTTCCCCGACACGGATCACAGATACGCAGTATTTT.

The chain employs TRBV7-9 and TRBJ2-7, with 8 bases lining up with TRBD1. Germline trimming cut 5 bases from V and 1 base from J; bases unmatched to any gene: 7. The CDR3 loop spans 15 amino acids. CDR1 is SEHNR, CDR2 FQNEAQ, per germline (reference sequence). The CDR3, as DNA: TGTGCCAGCAGCAAAGAGGACAGGGTGTCCTACGAGCAGTACTTC. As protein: CASSKEDRVSYEQYF. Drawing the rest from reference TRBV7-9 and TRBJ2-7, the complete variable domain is DTGVSQNPRHKITKRGQNVTFRCDPISEHNRLYWYRQTLGQGPEFLTYFQNEAQLEKSRLLSDRFSAERPKGSFSTLEIQRTEQGDSAMYLCASSKEDRVSYEQYFGPGTRLTVT.

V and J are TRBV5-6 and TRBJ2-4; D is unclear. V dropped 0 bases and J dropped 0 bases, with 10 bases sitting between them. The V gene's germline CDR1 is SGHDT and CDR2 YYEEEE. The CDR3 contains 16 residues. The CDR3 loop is CASSLVGDLAKNIQYF. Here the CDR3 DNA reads TGTGCCAGCAGCTTGGTCGGAGACCTAGCCAAAAACATTCAGTACTTC.

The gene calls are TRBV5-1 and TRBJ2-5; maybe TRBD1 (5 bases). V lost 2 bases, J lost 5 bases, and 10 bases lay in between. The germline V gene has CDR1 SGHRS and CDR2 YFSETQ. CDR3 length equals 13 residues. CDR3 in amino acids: CASSLGAGETQYF. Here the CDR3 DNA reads TGCGCCAGCAGCTTAGGGGCCGGGGAGACCCAGTACTTC.

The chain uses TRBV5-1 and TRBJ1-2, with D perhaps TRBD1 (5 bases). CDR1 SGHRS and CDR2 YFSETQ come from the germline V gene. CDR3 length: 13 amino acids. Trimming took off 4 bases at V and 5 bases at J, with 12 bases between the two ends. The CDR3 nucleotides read TGCGCCAGCAGCGGTGACAGAGTTTATGGCTACACCTTC. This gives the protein CASSGDRVYGYTF. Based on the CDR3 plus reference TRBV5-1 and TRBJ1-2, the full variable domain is KAGVTQTPRYLIKTRGQQVTLSCSPISGHRSVSWYQQTPGQGLQFLFEYFSETQRNKGNFPGRFSGRQFSNSRSEMNVSTLELGDSALYLCASSGDRVYGYTFGSGTRLTVV.

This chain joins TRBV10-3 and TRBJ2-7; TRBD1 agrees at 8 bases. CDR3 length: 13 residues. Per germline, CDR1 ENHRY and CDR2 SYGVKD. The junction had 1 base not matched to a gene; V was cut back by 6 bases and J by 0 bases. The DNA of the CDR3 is TGTGCCATCAGAGGACAGGGCTCCTACGAGCAGTACTTC. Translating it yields CAIRGQGSYEQYF.

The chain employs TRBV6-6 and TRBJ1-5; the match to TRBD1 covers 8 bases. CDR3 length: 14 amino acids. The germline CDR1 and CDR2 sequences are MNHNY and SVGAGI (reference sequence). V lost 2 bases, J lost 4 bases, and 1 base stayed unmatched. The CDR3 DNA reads TGTGCCAGCAGTTACCGACAGGGGAATCAGCCCCAGCATTTT. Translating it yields CASSYRQGNQPQHF.

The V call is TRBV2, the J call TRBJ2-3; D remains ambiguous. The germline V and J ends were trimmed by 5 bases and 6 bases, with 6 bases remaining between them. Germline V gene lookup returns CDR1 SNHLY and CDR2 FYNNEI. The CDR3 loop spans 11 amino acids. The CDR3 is CASSIGDTQYF. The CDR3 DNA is TGTGCCAGCAGTATAGGGGATACGCAGTATTTT.

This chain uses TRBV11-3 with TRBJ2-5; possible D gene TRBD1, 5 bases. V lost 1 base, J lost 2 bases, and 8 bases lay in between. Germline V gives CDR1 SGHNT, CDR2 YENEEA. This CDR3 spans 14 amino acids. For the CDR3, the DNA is TGTGCCAGCAGCTTAGGCGCAGGGCAAGAGACCCAGTACTTC. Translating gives CASSLGAGQETQYF.

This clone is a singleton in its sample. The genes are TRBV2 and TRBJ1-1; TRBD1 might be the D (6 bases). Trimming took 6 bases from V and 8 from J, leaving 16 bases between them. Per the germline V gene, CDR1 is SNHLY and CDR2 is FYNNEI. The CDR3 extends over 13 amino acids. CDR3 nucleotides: TGTGCCAGCAGCGAACTTACTACAGGGGAAGCTTTCTTT. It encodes CASSELTTGEAFF.

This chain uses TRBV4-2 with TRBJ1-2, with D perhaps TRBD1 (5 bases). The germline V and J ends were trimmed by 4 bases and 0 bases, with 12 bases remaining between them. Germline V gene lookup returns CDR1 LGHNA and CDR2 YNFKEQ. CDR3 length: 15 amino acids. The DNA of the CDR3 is TGTGCCAGCAGCCCGGGCCCGGGGGCTAACTATGGCTACACCTTC. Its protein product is CASSPGPGANYGYTF.

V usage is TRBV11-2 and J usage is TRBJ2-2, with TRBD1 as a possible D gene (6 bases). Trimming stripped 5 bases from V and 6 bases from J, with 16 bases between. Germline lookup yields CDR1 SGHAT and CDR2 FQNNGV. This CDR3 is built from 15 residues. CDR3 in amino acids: CASSRTAISAGELFF. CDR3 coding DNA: TGTGCCAGCAGCAGGACAGCCATTAGCGCCGGGGAGCTGTTTTTT.

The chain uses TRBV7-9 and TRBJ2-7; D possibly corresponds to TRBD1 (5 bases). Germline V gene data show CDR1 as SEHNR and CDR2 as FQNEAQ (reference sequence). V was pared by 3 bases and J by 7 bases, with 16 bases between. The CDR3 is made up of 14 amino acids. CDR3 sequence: CASSFRAGFGEQYF. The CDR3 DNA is TGTGCCAGCAGCTTTCGGGCAGGGTTTGGTGAGCAGTACTTC.